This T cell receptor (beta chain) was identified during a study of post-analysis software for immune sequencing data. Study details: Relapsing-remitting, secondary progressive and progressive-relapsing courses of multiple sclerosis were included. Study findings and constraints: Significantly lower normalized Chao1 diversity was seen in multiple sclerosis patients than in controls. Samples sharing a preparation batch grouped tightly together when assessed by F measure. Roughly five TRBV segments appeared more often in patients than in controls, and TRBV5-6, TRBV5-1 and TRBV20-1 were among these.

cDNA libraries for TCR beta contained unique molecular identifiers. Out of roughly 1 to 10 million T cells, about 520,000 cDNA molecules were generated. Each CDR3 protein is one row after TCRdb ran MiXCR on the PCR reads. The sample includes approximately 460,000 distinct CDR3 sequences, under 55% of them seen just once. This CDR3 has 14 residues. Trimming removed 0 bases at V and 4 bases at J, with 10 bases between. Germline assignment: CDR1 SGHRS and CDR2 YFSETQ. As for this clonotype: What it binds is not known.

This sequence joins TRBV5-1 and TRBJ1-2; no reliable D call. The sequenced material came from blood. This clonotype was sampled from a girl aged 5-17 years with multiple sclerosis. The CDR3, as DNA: TGCGCCAGCAGCTTGGGACAAATGAGCTATGGCTACACCTTC. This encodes CASSLGQMSYGYTF.